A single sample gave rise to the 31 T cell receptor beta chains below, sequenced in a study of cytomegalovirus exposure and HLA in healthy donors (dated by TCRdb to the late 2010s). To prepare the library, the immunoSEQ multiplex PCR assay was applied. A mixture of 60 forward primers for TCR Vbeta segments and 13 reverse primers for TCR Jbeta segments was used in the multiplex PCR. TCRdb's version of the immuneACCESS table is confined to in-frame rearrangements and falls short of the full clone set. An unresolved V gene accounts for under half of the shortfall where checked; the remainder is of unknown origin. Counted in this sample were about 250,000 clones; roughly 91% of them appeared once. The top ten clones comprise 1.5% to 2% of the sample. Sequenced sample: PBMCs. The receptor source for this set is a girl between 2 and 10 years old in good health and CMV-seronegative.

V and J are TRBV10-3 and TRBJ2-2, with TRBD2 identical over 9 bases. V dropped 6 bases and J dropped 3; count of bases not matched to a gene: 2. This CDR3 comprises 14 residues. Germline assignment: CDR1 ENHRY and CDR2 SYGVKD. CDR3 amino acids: CAIRERGDTGELFF. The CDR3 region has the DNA TGTGCCATCAGGGAGCGGGGGGACACCGGGGAGCTGTTTTTT.

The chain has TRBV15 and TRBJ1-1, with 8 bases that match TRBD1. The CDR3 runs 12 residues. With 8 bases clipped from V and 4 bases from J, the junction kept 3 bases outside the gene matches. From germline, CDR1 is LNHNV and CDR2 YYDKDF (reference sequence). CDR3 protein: CATGTGGTEAFF. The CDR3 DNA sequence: TGTGCCACCGGGACAGGCGGCACTGAAGCTTTCTTT. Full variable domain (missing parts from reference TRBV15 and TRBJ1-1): DAMVIQNPRYQVTQFGKPVTLSCSQTLNHNVMYWYQQKSSQAPKLLFHYYDKDFNNEADTPDNFQSRRPNTSFCFLDIRSPGLGDTAMYLCATGTGGTEAFFGQGTRLTVV.

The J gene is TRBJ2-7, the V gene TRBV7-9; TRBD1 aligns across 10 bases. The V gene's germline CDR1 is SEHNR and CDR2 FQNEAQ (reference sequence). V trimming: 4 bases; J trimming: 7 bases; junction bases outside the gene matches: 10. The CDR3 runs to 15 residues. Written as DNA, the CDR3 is TGTGCCAGCAGCTGGCCGGGACAGGGGAAGGAGGAGCAGTACTTC. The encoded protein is CASSWPGQGKEEQYF.

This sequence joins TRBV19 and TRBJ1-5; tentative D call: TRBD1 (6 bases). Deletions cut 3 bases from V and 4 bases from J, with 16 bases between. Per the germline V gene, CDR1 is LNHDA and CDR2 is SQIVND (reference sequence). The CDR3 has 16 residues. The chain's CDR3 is CASSMWRTAGNQPQHF. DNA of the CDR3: TGTGCCAGTAGTATGTGGAGGACAGCCGGAAATCAGCCCCAGCATTTT.

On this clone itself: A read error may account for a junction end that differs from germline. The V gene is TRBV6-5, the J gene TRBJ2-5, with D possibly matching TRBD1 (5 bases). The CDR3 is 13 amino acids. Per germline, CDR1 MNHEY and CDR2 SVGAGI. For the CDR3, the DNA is TGTGCCAGCAGTTACAGGGGCCAAGGGACCCAGTACTTC. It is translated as CASSYRGQGTQYF.

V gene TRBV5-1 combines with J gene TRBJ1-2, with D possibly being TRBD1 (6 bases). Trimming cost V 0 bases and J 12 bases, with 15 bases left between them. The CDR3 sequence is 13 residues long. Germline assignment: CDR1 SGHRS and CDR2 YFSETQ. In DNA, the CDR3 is TGCGCCAGCAGCTTGGAGGGGGACACCCGAAACACCTTC. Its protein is CASSLEGDTRNTF.

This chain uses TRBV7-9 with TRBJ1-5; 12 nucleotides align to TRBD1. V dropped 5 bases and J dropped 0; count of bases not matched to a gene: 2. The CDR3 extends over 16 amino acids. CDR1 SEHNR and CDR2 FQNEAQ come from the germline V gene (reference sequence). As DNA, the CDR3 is TGTGCCAGCAGCCAGGGACAGGGGGCTAGCAATCAGCCCCAGCATTTT. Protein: CASSQGQGASNQPQHF.

The chain's CDR3 is CASSLSGAGELFF. DNA of the CDR3: TGTGCCAGCAGCTTGTCAGGGGCCGGGGAGCTGTTTTTT. The J gene is TRBJ2-2, the V gene TRBV7-3; D is perhaps TRBD1 (6 bases). Germline V lookup: CDR1 SGHTA, CDR2 FQGTGA. The CDR3 totals 13 residues. With 3 bases removed from V and 6 bases from J, the gap between germline ends came to 8 bases.

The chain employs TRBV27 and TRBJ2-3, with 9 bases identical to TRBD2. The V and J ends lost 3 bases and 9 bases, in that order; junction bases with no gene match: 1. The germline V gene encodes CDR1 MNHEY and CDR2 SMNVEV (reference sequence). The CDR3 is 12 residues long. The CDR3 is CASSFSGGTQYF. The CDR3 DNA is TGTGCCAGCAGTTTTAGCGGGGGAACGCAGTATTTT.

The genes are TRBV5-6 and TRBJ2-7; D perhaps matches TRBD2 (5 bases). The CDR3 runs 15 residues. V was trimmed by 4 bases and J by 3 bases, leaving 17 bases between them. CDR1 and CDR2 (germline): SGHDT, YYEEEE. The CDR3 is CASSLRGMEVYEQYF. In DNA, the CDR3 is TGTGCCAGCAGCCTACGAGGGATGGAGGTCTACGAGCAGTACTTC.

The DNA for the CDR3 is TGTGCCAGCAGCTTTTTGGCTAGCGGAGCTTACGAGCAGTACTTC. It codes for CASSFLASGAYEQYF. The V gene is TRBV7-8, the J gene TRBJ2-7; 7 nucleotides line up with TRBD2. The ends lost 3 bases at V and 4 bases at J; junction bases unmatched: 9. CDR3 length: 15 amino acids. CDR1 is SGHVS and CDR2 is FQNEAQ in the germline V gene. Drawing the rest from reference TRBV7-8 and TRBJ2-7, the complete variable domain is GAGVSQSPRYKVAKRGQDVALRCDPISGHVSLFWYQQALGQGPEFLTYFQNEAQLDKSGLPSDRFFAERPEGSVSTLKIQRTQQEDSAVYLCASSFLASGAYEQYFGPGTRLTVT.

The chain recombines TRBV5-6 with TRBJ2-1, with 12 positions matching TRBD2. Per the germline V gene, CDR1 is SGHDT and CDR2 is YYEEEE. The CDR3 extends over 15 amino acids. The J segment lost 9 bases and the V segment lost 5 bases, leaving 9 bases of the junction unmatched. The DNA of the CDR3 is TGTGCCAGCAGTTATACTAGCGGGAGGCTGGGTGAGCAGTTCTTC. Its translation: CASSYTSGRLGEQFF. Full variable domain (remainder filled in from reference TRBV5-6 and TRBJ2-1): DAGVTQSPTHLIKTRGQQVTLRCSPKSGHDTVSWYQQALGQGPQFIFQYYEEEERQRGNFPDRFSGHQFPNYSSELNVNALLLGDSALYLCASSYTSGRLGEQFFGPGTRLTVL.

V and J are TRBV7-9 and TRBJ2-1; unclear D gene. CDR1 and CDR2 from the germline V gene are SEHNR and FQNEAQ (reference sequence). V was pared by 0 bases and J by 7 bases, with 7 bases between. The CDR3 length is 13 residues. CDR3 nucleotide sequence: TGTGCCAGCAGCTTAGCGCTCCGGAATGAGCAGTTCTTC. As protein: CASSLALRNEQFF. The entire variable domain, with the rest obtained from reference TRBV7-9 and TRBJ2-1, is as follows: DTGVSQNPRHKITKRGQNVTFRCDPISEHNRLYWYRQTLGQGPEFLTYFQNEAQLEKSRLLSDRFSAERPKGSFSTLEIQRTEQGDSAMYLCASSLALRNEQFFGPGTRLTVL.

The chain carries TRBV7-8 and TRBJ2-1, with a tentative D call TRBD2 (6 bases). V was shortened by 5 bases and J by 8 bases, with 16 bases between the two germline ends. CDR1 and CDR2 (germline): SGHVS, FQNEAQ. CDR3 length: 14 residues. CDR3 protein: CASSAVTGVDEQFF. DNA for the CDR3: TGTGCCAGCAGCGCTGTCACGGGAGTCGATGAGCAGTTCTTC.

CDR3 coding DNA: TGTGCCAGCAGCTTAGTGACGGGGAACACCGGGGAGCTGTTTTTT. Translated, it gives CASSLVTGNTGELFF. This chain uses TRBV7-6 with TRBJ2-2; D is unclear. Trimming cost V 1 base and J 1 base, with 7 bases left between them. The CDR3 is 15 residues long. Per the germline V gene, CDR1 is SGHVS and CDR2 is FNYEAQ.

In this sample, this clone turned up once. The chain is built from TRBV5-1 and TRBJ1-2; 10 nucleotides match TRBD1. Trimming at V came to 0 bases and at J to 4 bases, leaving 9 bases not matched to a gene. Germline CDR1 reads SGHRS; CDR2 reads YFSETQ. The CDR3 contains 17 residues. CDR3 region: CASSLEWGGQGIYGYTF. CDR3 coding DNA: TGCGCCAGCAGCTTGGAGTGGGGGGGACAGGGGATCTATGGCTACACCTTC.

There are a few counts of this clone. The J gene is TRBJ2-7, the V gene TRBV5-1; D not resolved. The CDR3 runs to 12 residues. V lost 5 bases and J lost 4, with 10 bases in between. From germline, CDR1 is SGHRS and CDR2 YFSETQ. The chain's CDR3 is CASSAAGYEQYF. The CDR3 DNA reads TGCGCCAGCAGTGCCGCCGGTTACGAGCAGTACTTC.

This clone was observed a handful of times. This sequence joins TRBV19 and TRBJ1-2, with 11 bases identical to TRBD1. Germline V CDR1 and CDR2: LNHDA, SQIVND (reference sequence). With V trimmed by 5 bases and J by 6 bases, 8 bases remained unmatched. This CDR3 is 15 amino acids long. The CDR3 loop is CASSSRTGGFDGYTF. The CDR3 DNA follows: TGTGCCAGTAGTTCACGGACAGGGGGCTTTGATGGCTACACCTTC.

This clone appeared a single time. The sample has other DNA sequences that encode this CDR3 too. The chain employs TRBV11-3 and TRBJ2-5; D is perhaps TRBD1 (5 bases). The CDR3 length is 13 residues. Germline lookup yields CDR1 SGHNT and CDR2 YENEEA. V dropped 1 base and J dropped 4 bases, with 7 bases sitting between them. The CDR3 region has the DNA TGTGCCAGCAGCTTAGGGGGCGGAGAGACCCAGTACTTC. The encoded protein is CASSLGGGETQYF.

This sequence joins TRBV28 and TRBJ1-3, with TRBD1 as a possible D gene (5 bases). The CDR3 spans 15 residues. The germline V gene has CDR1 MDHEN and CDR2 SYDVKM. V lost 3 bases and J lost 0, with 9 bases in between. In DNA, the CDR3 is TGTGCCAGCAGTTTGGGTGGGGCCTCTGGAAACACCATATATTTT. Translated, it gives CASSLGGASGNTIYF.

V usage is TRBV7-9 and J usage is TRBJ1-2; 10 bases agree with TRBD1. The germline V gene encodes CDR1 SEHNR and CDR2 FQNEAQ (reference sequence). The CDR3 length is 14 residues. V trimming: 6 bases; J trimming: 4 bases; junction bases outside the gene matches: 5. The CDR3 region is CASSRQGAGYGYTF. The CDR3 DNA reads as TGTGCCAGCAGTCGACAGGGGGCTGGCTATGGCTACACCTTC.

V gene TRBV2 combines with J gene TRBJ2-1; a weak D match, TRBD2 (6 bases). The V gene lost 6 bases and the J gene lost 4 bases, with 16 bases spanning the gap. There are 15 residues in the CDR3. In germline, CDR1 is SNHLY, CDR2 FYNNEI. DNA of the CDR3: TGTGCCAGCAGCCAAGAAGGGACTTCATACAATGAGCAGTTCTTC. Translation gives CASSQEGTSYNEQFF.

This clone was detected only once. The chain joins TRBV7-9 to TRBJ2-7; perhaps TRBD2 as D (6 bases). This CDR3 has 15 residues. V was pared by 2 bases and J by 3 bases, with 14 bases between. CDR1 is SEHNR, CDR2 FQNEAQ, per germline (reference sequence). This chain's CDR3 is CASSLLGGVDYEQYF. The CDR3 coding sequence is TGTGCCAGCAGCTTACTTGGCGGGGTAGACTACGAGCAGTACTTC. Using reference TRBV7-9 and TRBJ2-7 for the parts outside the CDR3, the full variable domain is DTGVSQNPRHKITKRGQNVTFRCDPISEHNRLYWYRQTLGQGPEFLTYFQNEAQLEKSRLLSDRFSAERPKGSFSTLEIQRTEQGDSAMYLCASSLLGGVDYEQYFGPGTRLTVT.

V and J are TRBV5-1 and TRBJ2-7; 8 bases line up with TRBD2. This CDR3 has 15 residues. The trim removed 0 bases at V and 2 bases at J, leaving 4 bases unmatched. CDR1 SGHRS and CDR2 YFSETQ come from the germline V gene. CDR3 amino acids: CASSLAKGLAYEQYF. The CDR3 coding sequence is TGCGCCAGCAGCTTGGCCAAGGGACTAGCCTACGAGCAGTACTTC. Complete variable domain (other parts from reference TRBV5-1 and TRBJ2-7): KAGVTQTPRYLIKTRGQQVTLSCSPISGHRSVSWYQQTPGQGLQFLFEYFSETQRNKGNFPGRFSGRQFSNSRSEMNVSTLELGDSALYLCASSLAKGLAYEQYFGPGTRLTVT.

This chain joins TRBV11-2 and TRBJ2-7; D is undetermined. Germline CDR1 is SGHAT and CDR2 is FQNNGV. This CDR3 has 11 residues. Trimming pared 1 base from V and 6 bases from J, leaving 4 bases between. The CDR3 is CASSLGSEQYF. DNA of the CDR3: TGTGCCAGCAGCTTAGGTAGCGAGCAGTACTTC.

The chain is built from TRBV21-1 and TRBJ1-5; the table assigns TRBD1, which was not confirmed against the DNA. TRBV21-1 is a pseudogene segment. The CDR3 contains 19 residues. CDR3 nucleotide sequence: TGTGCCAGCCACCTAGGGACAAAGTCCCGCCTTTATAGCAATCAGCCCCAGCATTTT. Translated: CASHLGTKSRLYSNQPQHF.

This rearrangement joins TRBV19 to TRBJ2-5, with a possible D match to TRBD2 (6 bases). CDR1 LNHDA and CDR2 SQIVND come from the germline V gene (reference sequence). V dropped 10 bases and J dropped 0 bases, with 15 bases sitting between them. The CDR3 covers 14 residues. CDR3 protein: CAIMGLPYQETQYF. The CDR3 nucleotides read TGTGCCATAATGGGACTTCCGTACCAAGAGACCCAGTACTTC.

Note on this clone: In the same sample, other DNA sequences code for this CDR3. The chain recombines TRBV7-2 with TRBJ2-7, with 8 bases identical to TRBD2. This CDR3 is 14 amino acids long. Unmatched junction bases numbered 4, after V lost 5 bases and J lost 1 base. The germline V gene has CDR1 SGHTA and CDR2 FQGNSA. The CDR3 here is CASSPSGGSYEQYF. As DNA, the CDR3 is TGTGCCAGCAGCCCAAGCGGGGGATCCTACGAGCAGTACTTC.

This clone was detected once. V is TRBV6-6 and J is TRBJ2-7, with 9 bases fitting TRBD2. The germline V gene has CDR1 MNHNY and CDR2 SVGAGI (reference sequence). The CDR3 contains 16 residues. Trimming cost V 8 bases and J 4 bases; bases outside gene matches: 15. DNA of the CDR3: TGTGCCAGCGAGATTGGCCGGGCGGGGGGGTTTTACGAGCAGTACTTC. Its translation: CASEIGRAGGFYEQYF.

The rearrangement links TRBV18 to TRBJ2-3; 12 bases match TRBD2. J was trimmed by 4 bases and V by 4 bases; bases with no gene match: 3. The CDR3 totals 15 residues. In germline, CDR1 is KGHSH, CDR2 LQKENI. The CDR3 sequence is CASSRTSGTSDTQYF. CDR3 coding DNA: TGTGCCAGCTCACGGACTAGCGGGACATCAGATACGCAGTATTTT.

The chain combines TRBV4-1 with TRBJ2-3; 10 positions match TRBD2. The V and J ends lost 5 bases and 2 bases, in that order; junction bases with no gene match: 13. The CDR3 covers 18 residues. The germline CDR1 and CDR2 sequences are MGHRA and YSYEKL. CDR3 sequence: CASSGLAGGGGTTDTQYF. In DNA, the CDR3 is TGCGCCAGCAGCGGGTTAGCGGGAGGAGGGGGTACCACAGATACGCAGTATTTT.